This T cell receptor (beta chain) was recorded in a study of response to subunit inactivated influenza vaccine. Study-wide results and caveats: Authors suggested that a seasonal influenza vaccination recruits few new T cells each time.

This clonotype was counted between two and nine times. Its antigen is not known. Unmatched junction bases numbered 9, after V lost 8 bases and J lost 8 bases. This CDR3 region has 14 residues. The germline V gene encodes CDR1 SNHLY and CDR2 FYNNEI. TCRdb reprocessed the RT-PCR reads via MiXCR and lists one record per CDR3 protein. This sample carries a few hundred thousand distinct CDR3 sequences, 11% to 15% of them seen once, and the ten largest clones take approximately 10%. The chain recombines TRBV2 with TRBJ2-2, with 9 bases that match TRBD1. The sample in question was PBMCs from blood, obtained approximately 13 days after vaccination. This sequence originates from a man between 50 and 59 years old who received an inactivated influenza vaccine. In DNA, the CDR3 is TGTGCCAGCGCGGGACAGGGTGCTCTGGGGGAGCTGTTTTTT. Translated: CASAGQGALGELFF.